This T cell receptor beta chain was captured by sequencing in a study of blood T cell repertoires in COVID-19. Study information: COVID-19 samples from acute and convalescent phases originated in the United States, Italy and Spain. T cells, B-cell-depleted T cells, or PBMCs provided the cDNA or gDNA that served as material.

Authors' analysis steps: Nucleated cell counts were estimated from reference gene primer amplification. Profiled with immunoSEQ multiplex PCR; TCRdb holds only in-frame clones, not every one. V and J calls and clone size follow that table, whereas D and trimming were derived from the DNA. The sample contains approximately 210,000 clones, roughly 85% of which appear only once. Germline CDR1 reads SQVTM; CDR2 reads ANQGSEA. This CDR3 is 13 amino acids long. V was pared by 3 bases and J by 10 bases, with 10 bases of the junction left unmatched. This clonotype was sampled from a woman older than 75 with acute or convalescent COVID-19. The specimen was peripheral blood. The chain employs TRBV29-1 and TRBJ1-1; 8 bases agree with TRBD1. The CDR3 sequence is CSVDQGAAGGAFF. The CDR3 nucleotides are TGCAGCGTTGATCAGGGGGCGGCCGGAGGAGCTTTCTTT.